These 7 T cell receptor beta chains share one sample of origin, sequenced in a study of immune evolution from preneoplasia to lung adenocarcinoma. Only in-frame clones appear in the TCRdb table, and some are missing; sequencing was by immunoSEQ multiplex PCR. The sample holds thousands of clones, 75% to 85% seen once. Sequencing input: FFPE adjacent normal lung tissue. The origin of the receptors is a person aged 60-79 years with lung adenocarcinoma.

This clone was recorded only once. Written as DNA, the CDR3 is TGTGCCAGCAGCTCAGGGGAAATGAACGAGCAGTACTTC. Translating gives CASSSGEMNEQYF. The chain carries TRBV11-3 and TRBJ2-7; the D gene is possibly TRBD1 (6 bases). The V end lost 4 bases, the J end lost 5 bases, and 12 bases lay between the germline ends. CDR1 is SGHNT, CDR2 YENEEA, per germline. CDR3 length: 13 residues.

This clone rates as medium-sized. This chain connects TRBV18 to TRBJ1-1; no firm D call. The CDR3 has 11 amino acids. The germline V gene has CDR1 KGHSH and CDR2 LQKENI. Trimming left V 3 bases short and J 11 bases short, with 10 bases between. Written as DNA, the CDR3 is TGTGCCAGCTCACCTATGTGGGGTGCTTTCTTT. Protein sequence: CASSPMWGAFF.

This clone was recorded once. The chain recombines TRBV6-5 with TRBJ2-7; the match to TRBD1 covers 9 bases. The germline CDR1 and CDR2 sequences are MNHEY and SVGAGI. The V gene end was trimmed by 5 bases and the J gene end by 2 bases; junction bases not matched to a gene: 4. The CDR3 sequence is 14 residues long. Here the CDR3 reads CASSRDRDAYEQYF. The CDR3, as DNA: TGTGCCAGCAGTCGGGACAGGGATGCCTACGAGCAGTACTTC.

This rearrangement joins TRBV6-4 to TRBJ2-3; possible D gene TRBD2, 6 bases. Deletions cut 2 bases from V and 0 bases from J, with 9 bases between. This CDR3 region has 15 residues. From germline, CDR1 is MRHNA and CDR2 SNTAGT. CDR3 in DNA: TGTGCCAGCAGTGACGGGGGGACTAGCACAGATACGCAGTATTTT. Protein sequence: CASSDGGTSTDTQYF.

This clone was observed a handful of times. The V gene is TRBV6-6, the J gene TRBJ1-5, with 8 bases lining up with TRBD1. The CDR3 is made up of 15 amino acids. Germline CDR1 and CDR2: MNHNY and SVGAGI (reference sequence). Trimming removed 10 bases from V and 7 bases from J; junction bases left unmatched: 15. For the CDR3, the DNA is TGTGCCACCGCCCCAGGGACAGGACAACTCCAGCCCCAGCATTTT. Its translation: CATAPGTGQLQPQHF.

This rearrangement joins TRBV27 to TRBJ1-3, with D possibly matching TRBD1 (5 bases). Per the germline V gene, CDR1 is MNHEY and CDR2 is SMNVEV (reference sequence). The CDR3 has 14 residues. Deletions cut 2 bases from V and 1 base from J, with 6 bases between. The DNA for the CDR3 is TGTGCCAGCAGTTTACGGGGGTCTGGAAACACCATATATTTT. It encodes CASSLRGSGNTIYF.

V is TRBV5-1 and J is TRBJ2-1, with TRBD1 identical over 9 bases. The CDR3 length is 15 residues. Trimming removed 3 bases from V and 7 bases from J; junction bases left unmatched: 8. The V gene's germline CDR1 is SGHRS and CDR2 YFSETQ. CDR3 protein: CASSSSGTGWNEQFF. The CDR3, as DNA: TGCGCCAGCAGCTCCTCCGGGACAGGGTGGAATGAGCAGTTCTTC.